These 21 T cell receptor beta chains came from one sample sequenced in a study of graft-versus-host responses after intestinal transplantation. Libraries were prepared by immunoSEQ multiplex PCR; TCRdb keeps only in-frame clonotypes and omits some of them. The sample has approximately 40,000 clones; roughly nine tenths are singletons. The sequencing used PBMCs, collected approximately 310 days after intestinal transplant. These receptors all stem from a human patient who received an intestinal transplant, so some T cells may come from the graft donor.

This clone has only a few counts. The chain combines TRBV7-2 with TRBJ2-1; the D is unclear. CDR1 SGHTA and CDR2 FQGNSA come from the germline V gene. Deletions cut 3 bases from V and 5 bases from J, with 8 bases between. This CDR3 is 13 amino acids long. The CDR3 bases are TGTGCCAGCAGCTTTATGTCGAACAATGAGCAGTTCTTC. It translates to CASSFMSNNEQFF.

This clone was observed a single time. The chain couples TRBV2 to TRBJ1-6; TRBD1 matches 8 bases. Germline V CDR1 and CDR2: SNHLY, FYNNEI. The CDR3 is 16 amino acids. Trimming at V came to 6 bases and at J to 3 bases, leaving 7 bases not matched to a gene. The CDR3 here is CASRTQGVGYNSPLHF. The DNA of the CDR3 is TGTGCCAGCAGAACACAGGGGGTTGGCTATAATTCACCCCTCCACTTT.

V and J are TRBV2 and TRBJ2-7; TRBD1 matches 8 bases. V was clipped by 7 bases and J by 0 bases; unmatched bases: 8. The CDR3 spans 15 residues. Germline assignment: CDR1 SNHLY and CDR2 FYNNEI. The CDR3 DNA is TGTGCCAGCACTTCTCAGGGGGCCTCCTCCTACGAGCAGTACTTC. Amino acids: CASTSQGASSYEQYF.

The chain is built from TRBV9 and TRBJ2-2, with 9 bases lining up with TRBD1. Trimming took 0 bases from V and 3 from J; bases not matched to a gene: 0. The CDR3 is 15 amino acids. CDR1 and CDR2 (germline): SGDLS, YYNGEE. CDR3 bases: TGTGCCAGCAGCGTAGGGACAGGGGACACCGGGGAGCTGTTTTTT. This sequence encodes CASSVGTGDTGELFF.

The chain links TRBV2 to TRBJ2-7, with 16 bases matching TRBD2. Unmatched junction bases numbered 5, after V lost 3 bases and J lost 6 bases. CDR3 length: 16 amino acids. Looked up from germline, CDR1 is SNHLY and CDR2 is FYNNEI. The CDR3 DNA reads as TGTGCCAGCAGTGAGGGACTAGCGGGGGGGCTCGGCGAGCAGTACTTC. Its protein is CASSEGLAGGLGEQYF.

The rearrangement links TRBV15 to TRBJ2-1, with TRBD2 matching 7 bases. J lost 5 bases, V lost 5 bases, and 3 bases had no gene match. Germline CDR1 LNHNV, CDR2 YYDKDF (reference sequence). The CDR3 sequence is 13 residues long. CDR3 region: CATSFTSDNEQFF. In DNA form, the CDR3 reads TGTGCCACCAGCTTCACTAGCGACAATGAGCAGTTCTTC.

The rearrangement joins TRBV15 to TRBJ2-1; TRBD2 matches 9 bases. The CDR3 consists of 19 residues. Per germline, CDR1 LNHNV and CDR2 YYDKDF (reference sequence). J lost 3 bases, V lost 0 bases, and 12 bases had no gene match. Here the CDR3 reads CATSRDKSGLALGYNEQFF. The CDR3 DNA follows: TGTGCCACCAGCAGAGATAAATCGGGACTAGCCCTGGGCTACAATGAGCAGTTCTTC. The full variable domain, in which reference TRBV15 and TRBJ2-1 provide the parts outside the CDR3, is DAMVIQNPRYQVTQFGKPVTLSCSQTLNHNVMYWYQQKSSQAPKLLFHYYDKDFNNEADTPDNFQSRRPNTSFCFLDIRSPGLGDTAMYLCATSRDKSGLALGYNEQFFGPGTRLTVL.

The chain recombines TRBV5-4 with TRBJ1-4; D might be TRBD1 (5 bases). Germline V CDR1 and CDR2: SGHNT, YYREEE (reference sequence). V lost 4 bases to trimming and J lost 4 bases, with 17 bases between them. This CDR3 is built from 16 residues. The CDR3 nucleotides are TGTGCCAGCAGCGACGGAGGGACGTCCGGTAATGAAAAACTGTTTTTT. As protein: CASSDGGTSGNEKLFF.

The chain carries TRBV6-1 and TRBJ2-6; D remains ambiguous. CDR1 is MNHNS and CDR2 is SASEGT in the germline V gene. CDR3 size: 15 residues. Trimming shortened V by 8 bases and J by 0 bases, and 11 bases separated the two germline ends. In DNA, the CDR3 is TGTGCCAGCGGGTCTACGTTCTCTGGGGCCAACGTCCTGACTTTC. Translation: CASGSTFSGANVLTF.

The chain employs TRBV7-9 and TRBJ1-2, with 8 bases matching TRBD1. There are 14 residues in the CDR3. The germline V gene encodes CDR1 SEHNR and CDR2 FQNEAQ (reference sequence). V shed 6 bases, J shed 3 bases, and the junction held 6 bases outside the gene matches. The CDR3 sequence: CASRATGADYGYTF. The CDR3 nucleotides are TGTGCCAGCAGGGCGACAGGGGCGGACTATGGCTACACCTTC.

V and J are TRBV9 and TRBJ2-3; perhaps TRBD2 as D (6 bases). V was cut by 0 bases and J by 1 base, with 9 bases left in between. This CDR3 has 15 residues. The V gene's germline CDR1 is SGDLS and CDR2 YYNGEE. CDR3: CASSVVGGGTDTQYF. The DNA of the CDR3 is TGTGCCAGCAGCGTAGTGGGGGGAGGCACAGATACGCAGTATTTT.

This clone showed up just a few times. The chain is built from TRBV6-5 and TRBJ1-5, with D unclear. The CDR3 covers 13 residues. Germline CDR1 and CDR2: MNHEY and SVGAGI. Trimming cost V 6 bases and J 1 base, with 7 bases left between them. CDR3 sequence reads: CASSPRSNQPQHF. The CDR3 bases are TGTGCCAGCAGCCCCAGAAGCAATCAGCCCCAGCATTTT.

V is TRBV4-3 and J is TRBJ1-2, with 8 nucleotides matching TRBD1. Trimming cost V 3 bases and J 7 bases; bases outside gene matches: 4. This CDR3 has 13 amino acids. Germline assignment: CDR1 LGHNA and CDR2 YSLEER. CDR3 in amino acids: CASSQDRVGGYTF. The DNA for the CDR3 is TGCGCCAGCAGCCAGGACAGGGTAGGTGGCTACACCTTC.

The chain employs TRBV6-5 and TRBJ2-3; 14 bases are shared with TRBD2. V shed 2 bases and J 6 bases; nucleotides not matched to a gene: 4. Germline CDR1 is MNHEY and CDR2 is SVGAGI. The length of the CDR3 is 16 residues. For the CDR3, the DNA is TGTGCCAGCAGTTACCGACTAGCGGGGGGGCCGGATACGCAGTATTTT. It codes for CASSYRLAGGPDTQYF.

J is TRBJ1-2 and V is TRBV7-3; 9 positions match TRBD1. The CDR3 extends over 17 amino acids. The V gene end was trimmed by 2 bases and the J gene end by 0 bases; junction bases not matched to a gene: 7. Germline V CDR1 and CDR2: SGHTA, FQGTGA. CDR3 sequence reads: CASSLGPGQGSNYGYTF. The CDR3 DNA reads as TGTGCCAGCAGCTTAGGGCCGGGACAGGGATCTAACTATGGCTACACCTTC.

This chain uses TRBV21-1 with TRBJ1-2. TRBV21-1 is given as a pseudogene. CDR3 length: 20 residues. CDR3 in DNA: TGTGCCAGCAGCAAAGCTAGAAGCGGGGAGATAGGTTTATTGAACTATGGCTACACCTTC. Translation: CASSKARSGEIGLLNYGYTF.

The chain combines TRBV28 with TRBJ1-6; tentatively, D is TRBD1 (5 bases). This CDR3 contains 17 residues. V was trimmed by 7 bases and J by 4 bases, leaving 20 bases between them. The germline V gene has CDR1 MDHEN and CDR2 SYDVKM. CDR3 region: CASTQGIRLGYNSPLHF. The CDR3 DNA reads as TGTGCCAGCACTCAGGGCATCAGGCTAGGGTATAATTCACCCCTCCACTTT.

This clone was found once. The CDR3 loop reads CASSEFGGNEQFF. CDR3 bases: TGTGCCAGCAGTGAATTTGGCGGGAATGAGCAGTTCTTC. The chain carries TRBV6-1 and TRBJ2-1, with D maybe TRBD2 (5 bases). Per the germline V gene, CDR1 is MNHNS and CDR2 is SASEGT. V lost 2 bases, J lost 7 bases, and 9 bases lay in between. The CDR3 runs to 13 residues.

The chain employs TRBV5-5 and TRBJ2-5, with TRBD2 matching 7 bases. V shed 0 bases and J 1 base; nucleotides not matched to a gene: 0. Germline V CDR1 and CDR2: SGHKS, YYEKEE (reference sequence). The CDR3 has 14 amino acids. This chain's CDR3 is CASSLAGGQETQYF. CDR3 in DNA: TGTGCCAGCAGCTTGGCGGGGGGCCAAGAGACCCAGTACTTC. Filled out from reference TRBV5-5 and TRBJ2-5, the complete variable domain reads DAGVTQSPTHLIKTRGQQVTLRCSPISGHKSVSWYQQVLGQGPQFIFQYYEKEERGRGNFPDRFSARQFPNYSSELNVNALLLGDSALYLCASSLAGGQETQYFGPGTRLLVL.

This rearrangement joins TRBV7-3 to TRBJ2-1; 8 nucleotides agree with TRBD2. This CDR3 has 15 residues. Looked up from germline, CDR1 is SGHTA and CDR2 is FQGTGA. V trimming: 5 bases; J trimming: 2 bases; junction bases outside the gene matches: 5. CDR3 in amino acids: CASSATSGPYNEQFF. CDR3 nucleotide sequence: TGTGCCAGCAGCGCCACTAGCGGTCCCTACAATGAGCAGTTCTTC.

Turning to this clone: The junction departs from the called germline gene at one end, perhaps through a read error. V is TRBV13 and J is TRBJ2-5; 8 bases line up with TRBD2. The CDR3 is made up of 14 amino acids. Per germline, CDR1 PRHDT and CDR2 FYEKMQ (reference sequence). This chain's CDR3 is CASRLAGRTETQYF. In nucleotides, the CDR3 is TGTGCCAGCAGGTTAGCGGGAAGAACAGAGACCCAGTACTTC.